This T cell receptor beta chain stems from a study of blood T cells in healthy people across ages. A second PCR of roughly 7 to 11 cycles used a sample-barcoded 5' primer and a J-beta primer mix. Each CDR3 protein gets one entry after TCRdb re-called the 5' RACE reads with MiXCR. This table has 1.2 million to 1.5 million distinct CDR3 sequences, approximately 60% appearing once. Germline-derived CDR1 and CDR2 are MNHNY and SVGAGI (reference sequence). The V segment lost 6 bases and the J segment 9 bases; nucleotides outside the gene matches: 8. This CDR3 spans 14 amino acids. The V gene is TRBV6-6, the J gene TRBJ1-6, with 7 bases fitting TRBD1. Sample: blood. The sequence came from a young man in good health. The CDR3 sequence is CASSSPRTGSPLHF. The CDR3 DNA is TGTGCCAGCAGCTCCCCTCGGACAGGTTCACCCCTCCACTTT.